This T cell receptor beta chain was recovered during a study of cytomegalovirus exposure and HLA in healthy donors. Germline-derived CDR1 and CDR2 are SGHDN and FVKESK. The CDR3 loop spans 14 amino acids. Between the trimmed V and J ends, which lost 0 bases and 5 bases, there was a span of 10 bases. Researchers ran the PCR with 60 Vbeta and 13 Jbeta primers. This table comes from immunoSEQ multiplex PCR, and its TCRdb copy is limited to in-frame clones, with some not included. The sample yields around 61,000 clones, about 63% seen once. The chain has TRBV14 and TRBJ2-5; D is uncertain. The receptor's source is a man aged 35 to 55 in good health and CMV-seropositive. What was sequenced was PBMCs. CDR3: CASSQDIRVETQYF. CDR3 bases: TGTGCCAGCAGCCAAGATATACGGGTTGAGACCCAGTACTTC.